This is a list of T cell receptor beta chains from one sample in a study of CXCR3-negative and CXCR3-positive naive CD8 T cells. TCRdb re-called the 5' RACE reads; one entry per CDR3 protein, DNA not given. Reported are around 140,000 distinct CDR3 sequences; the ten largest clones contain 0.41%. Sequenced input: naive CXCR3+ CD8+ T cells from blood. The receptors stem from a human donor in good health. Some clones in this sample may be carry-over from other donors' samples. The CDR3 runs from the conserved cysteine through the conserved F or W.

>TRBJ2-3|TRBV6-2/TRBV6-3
CASSYGETVNGGTDTQYF
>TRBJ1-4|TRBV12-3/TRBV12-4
CASSTGQGDEKLFF
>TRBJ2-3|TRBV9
CASSDGGSGTDTQYF
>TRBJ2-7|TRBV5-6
CASSLAQTGSSEQYF
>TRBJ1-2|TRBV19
CASSISRIHGYTF
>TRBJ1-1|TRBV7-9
CASSLGDPLPGTEAFF
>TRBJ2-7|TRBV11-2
CASRNTEESSYEQYF
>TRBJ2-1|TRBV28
CASSITSGRAGKISYNEQFF
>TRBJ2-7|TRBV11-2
CASSYGLADSYEQYF
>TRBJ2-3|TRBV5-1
CASSLGGASTDTQYF
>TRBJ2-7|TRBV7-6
CASSLGGLAVEQYF
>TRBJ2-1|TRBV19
CASSIDRTSGRFPNEQFF
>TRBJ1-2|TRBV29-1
CSVEMGGINYGYTF
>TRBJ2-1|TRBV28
CASSFPGTSGPEQFF
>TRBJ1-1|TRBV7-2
CASSLRDYLNTEAFF
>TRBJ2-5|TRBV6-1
CASSEAAGGQETQYF
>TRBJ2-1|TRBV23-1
CASSQSPGESWGDNEQFF
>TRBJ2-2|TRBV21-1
CASSTRTGDTGELFF
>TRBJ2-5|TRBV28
CASSRFSGQETQYF
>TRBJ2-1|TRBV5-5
CASSLGWGGEQFF
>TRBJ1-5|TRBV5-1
CASSLSGAGGQPQHF
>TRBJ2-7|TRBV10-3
CAISEAGLAGANVYGEQYF
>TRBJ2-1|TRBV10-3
CAISESREQFF
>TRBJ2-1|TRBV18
CASSPPVGRVNEQFF
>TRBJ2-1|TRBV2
CASKTDLNNEQFF
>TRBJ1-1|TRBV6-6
CASSSGIWNTEAFF
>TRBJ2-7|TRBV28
CASQGDYEQYF
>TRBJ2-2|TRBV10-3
CAISPSDPRTGELFF
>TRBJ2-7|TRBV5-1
CASSLGTGFLTYEQYF
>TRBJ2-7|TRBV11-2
CASSLSGYEQYF
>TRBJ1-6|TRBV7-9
CASSFSGLGEHSPLHF
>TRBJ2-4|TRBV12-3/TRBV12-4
CASTRGYTAKNIQYF